The 5 T cell receptor beta chains in this list originate from one sample, sequenced in a study of immune heterogeneity within non-small cell lung tumors. TCR beta CDR3 was amplified by multiplex PCR, first round nine to ten cycles, 32 V and 13 J primers. TCRdb reprocessed the multiplex PCR reads via MiXCR and lists one record per CDR3 protein. The table records tens of thousands of distinct CDR3 sequences, about 29% of them present only once. For each sample, template was roughly 640 ng of bulk tumor genomic DNA. Multiple widely separated biopsies were taken from each primary tumor at surgery. Undergoing curative surgery were patients whose non-small cell lung cancer was untreated and newly diagnosed. Source material: lung tumor tissue. The receptors shown here come from a middle-aged man with non-small cell lung cancer.

J is TRBJ2-5 and V is TRBV9; D tentatively fits TRBD1 or TRBD2 (5 bases each). This CDR3 spans 14 amino acids. V was clipped by 0 bases and J by 4 bases, with 10 bases between them. CDR1 SGDLS and CDR2 YYNGEE come from the germline V gene. The CDR3 DNA is TGTGCCAGCAGCGTAGCCCCAGGGAGAGAGACCCAGTACTTC. It translates to CASSVAPGRETQYF.

The gene calls are TRBV9 and TRBJ2-5; 9 bases agree with TRBD2. This CDR3 contains 18 residues. Unmatched junction bases numbered 13, after V lost 0 bases and J lost 4 bases. Germline CDR1 reads SGDLS; CDR2 reads YYNGEE. The CDR3 loop is CASSVDHSGGRAGETQYF. CDR3 nucleotide sequence: TGTGCCAGCAGCGTAGACCACTCGGGCGGGAGGGCCGGAGAGACCCAGTACTTC.

This chain joins TRBV3-1 and TRBJ1-3, with D possibly TRBD1 on 5 matching bases. V lost 4 bases and J lost 4, with 14 bases in between. This CDR3 has 15 amino acids. Per germline, CDR1 LGHDT and CDR2 YNNKEL (reference sequence). This chain's CDR3 is CASSLPRTQGNTIYF. CDR3 bases: TGTGCCAGCAGCCTTCCCAGGACACAAGGAAACACCATATATTTT.

The genes are TRBV5-5 and TRBJ2-3; tentative D call: TRBD1 (5 bases). Between the trimmed V and J ends, which lost 7 bases and 1 base, there was a span of 7 bases. Germline CDR1 reads SGHKS; CDR2 reads YYEKEE (reference sequence). The CDR3 runs to 12 residues. The CDR3, as DNA: TGTGCCAGCTTACAGGGCACAGATACGCAGTATTTT. This encodes CASLQGTDTQYF.

Ten or more counts support this clonotype. The chain links TRBV12-3 or TRBV12-4 to TRBJ1-3; 7 bases are shared with TRBD1. The CDR3 has 15 residues. J gave up 4 bases and V 1 base, and 4 bases lay outside the gene matches. CDR3 loop: CASSLEGAGGNTIYF. CDR3 coding DNA: TGTGCCAGCAGTTTAGAGGGGGCGGGAGGAAACACCATATATTTT.